A single sample gave rise to the 28 T cell receptor beta chains below, sequenced in a study of blood T cell repertoires in COVID-19. The table came from immunoSEQ multiplex PCR; TCRdb's copy has only in-frame clones and leaves some out. The data show roughly 250,000 clones, more than 75% seen once. Specimen: PBMCs or T cells enriched from blood (not recorded which). The receptors stem from a woman between 50 and 59 years old who had recovered from COVID-19.

The chain recombines TRBV12-3 or TRBV12-4 with TRBJ1-5; no reliable D call. The CDR3 is 13 residues long. V lost 7 bases, J lost 6 bases, and 13 bases lay in between. In nucleotides, the CDR3 is TGTGCCAGCAATGCAGTGGAGAGTCAGCCCCAGCATTTT. Protein product: CASNAVESQPQHF.

The chain has TRBV7-2 and TRBJ2-6; D is unresolved. The V gene lost 5 bases and the J gene lost 4 bases, with 9 bases spanning the gap. This CDR3 region has 14 residues. Germline V gene data show CDR1 as SGHTA and CDR2 as FQGNSA. The CDR3 DNA sequence: TGTGCCAGCAGCGCGACTGCCGGGGCCAACGTCCTGACTTTC. Translated, it gives CASSATAGANVLTF.

The CDR3 is CASSSTSGLYGYTF. DNA of the CDR3: TGTGCCAGCAGTTCCACTTCGGGTCTATATGGCTACACCTTC. This chain joins TRBV6-5 and TRBJ1-2; D is undetermined. Trimming left V 4 bases short and J 5 bases short, with 14 bases between. The V gene's germline CDR1 is MNHEY and CDR2 SVGAGI. CDR3 length equals 14 residues.

The CDR3 bases are TGTGCCAGCGCCCTCGGACAGGGGGAGCACTCTGAAGCTTTCTTT. As protein: CASALGQGEHSEAFF. The chain combines TRBV6-5 with TRBJ1-1; 10 nucleotides align to TRBD1. The germline CDR1 and CDR2 sequences are MNHEY and SVGAGI. Germline trimming cut 8 bases from V and 6 bases from J; bases unmatched to any gene: 12. This CDR3 spans 15 amino acids.

The chain links TRBV5-8 to TRBJ2-1; 12 positions agree with TRBD2. This CDR3 comprises 17 residues. From germline, CDR1 is SGHTS and CDR2 YDEGEE. V gave up 4 bases and J gave up 1 base; unmatched junction bases: 6. CDR3 DNA sequence: TGTGCCAGCAGCCCACGGACTAGCGGGATGTCCTACAATGAGCAGTTCTTC. Encoded protein: CASSPRTSGMSYNEQFF. Combining the CDR3 with reference TRBV5-8 and TRBJ2-1 gives the whole variable domain EAGVTQSPTHLIKTRGQQATLRCSPISGHTSVYWYQQALGLGLQFLLWYDEGEERNRGNFPPRFSGRQFPNYSSELNVNALELEDSALYLCASSPRTSGMSYNEQFFGPGTRLTVL.

The V call is TRBV14, the J call TRBJ2-2, with 11 bases fitting TRBD1. The CDR3 is made up of 22 amino acids. V dropped 0 bases and J dropped 4; count of bases not matched to a gene: 19. Germline V CDR1 and CDR2: SGHDN, FVKESK. The CDR3 bases are TGTGCCAGCAGCCAAGATCTTGGGCTCGGACAGGGGGCACTATGGGGCACCGGGGAGCTGTTTTTT. It encodes CASSQDLGLGQGALWGTGELFF.

The chain combines TRBV5-1 with TRBJ2-3; a possible D gene is TRBD2 (5 bases). Germline V CDR1 and CDR2: SGHRS, YFSETQ. Trimming cost V 2 bases and J 4 bases, with 11 bases left between them. CDR3 size: 14 residues. The CDR3 region has the DNA TGCGCCAGCAGCTTCGGGGATATCGCAGATACGCAGTATTTT. It codes for CASSFGDIADTQYF.

The DNA of the CDR3 is TGCGCCAGCAACGGGCGGGAGGGAACCAATGAGCAGTTCTTC. This encodes CASNGREGTNEQFF. V gene TRBV5-1 combines with J gene TRBJ2-1; TRBD2 matches 9 bases. CDR3 length: 14 amino acids. J gave up 6 bases and V 6 bases, and 7 bases lay outside the gene matches. The germline gives CDR1 SGHRS, CDR2 YFSETQ.

The V gene is TRBV18, the J gene TRBJ2-7; the D gene is possibly TRBD1 (6 bases). This CDR3 contains 14 residues. Trimming removed 3 bases from V and 5 bases from J, with 14 bases in between. Germline V lookup: CDR1 KGHSH, CDR2 LQKENI. Here the CDR3 DNA reads TGTGCCAGCTCACCGGGGAATCAGGGGAACGAGCAGTACTTC. Translating it yields CASSPGNQGNEQYF. Using reference TRBV18 and TRBJ2-7 for the parts outside the CDR3, the full variable domain is NAGVMQNPRHLVRRRGQEARLRCSPMKGHSHVYWYRQLPEEGLKFMVYLQKENIIDESGMPKERFSAEFPKEGPSILRIQQVVRGDSAAYFCASSPGNQGNEQYFGPGTRLTVT.

Regarding this clone: One junction end disagrees with the germline gene, perhaps due to a read error. V usage is TRBV7-7 and J usage is TRBJ2-1, with 7 bases matching TRBD2. Germline V CDR1 and CDR2: SSHAT, FNYEAQ (reference sequence). CDR3 length equals 18 residues. In nucleotides, the CDR3 is TGTGCTAGCAGCTTAGAAGGAGGTGGGAGGGGAACCTACAATGAGCAGTTCTTC. Translating gives CASSLEGGGRGTYNEQFF.

The gene calls are TRBV7-6 and TRBJ2-1, with D maybe TRBD1 (6 bases). The CDR3 covers 16 residues. V was trimmed by 6 bases and J by 8 bases, leaving 23 bases between them. CDR1 and CDR2 from the germline V gene are SGHVS and FNYEAQ. CDR3 loop: CASRATARGSFDEQFF. The CDR3 nucleotides read TGTGCCAGCAGAGCCACCGCCAGGGGTAGTTTCGATGAGCAGTTCTTC.

The rearrangement uses TRBV2 and TRBJ2-3; 9 bases match TRBD1. This CDR3 spans 11 amino acids. The V gene end was trimmed by 11 bases and the J gene end by 3 bases; junction bases not matched to a gene: 0. CDR1 SNHLY and CDR2 FYNNEI come from the germline V gene. This CDR3 is CAGQGTDTQYF. The CDR3 DNA reads as TGTGCCGGACAGGGGACAGATACGCAGTATTTT.

This chain connects TRBV27 to TRBJ2-2; TRBD2 matches at 9 bases. Per germline, CDR1 MNHEY and CDR2 SMNVEV (reference sequence). With V trimmed by 6 bases and J by 3 bases, 8 bases remained unmatched. The CDR3 runs 16 residues. CDR3 sequence (DNA): TGTGCCAGCAGCTTTGCTAGCGGGACAGACACCGGGGAGCTGTTTTTT. Residues: CASSFASGTDTGELFF.

The J gene is TRBJ2-5, the V gene TRBV29-1, with TRBD2 as a possible D gene (6 bases). CDR1 is SQVTM and CDR2 is ANQGSEA in the germline V gene. CDR3 length: 13 residues. V dropped 4 bases and J dropped 1 base, with 10 bases sitting between them. CDR3 sequence: CSVVGGGQETQYF. The CDR3 DNA sequence: TGCAGCGTTGTTGGGGGAGGCCAAGAGACCCAGTACTTC.

This sequence joins TRBV3-1 (or the pseudogene TRBV3-2) and TRBJ2-5, with TRBD2 matching over 10 bases. This CDR3 spans 16 amino acids. Trimming at V came to 3 bases and at J to 4 bases, leaving 8 bases not matched to a gene. Germline-derived CDR1 and CDR2 are LGHDT and YNNKEL (reference sequence). CDR3 protein: CASSQPLAGVSETQYF. The CDR3 coding sequence is TGTGCCAGCAGCCAGCCCCTAGCGGGAGTTTCAGAGACCCAGTACTTC.

The chain carries TRBV11-3 and TRBJ2-1; 7 bases fit TRBD1. The J segment lost 2 bases and the V segment lost 5 bases, leaving 6 bases of the junction unmatched. This CDR3 is built from 15 residues. The V gene's germline CDR1 is SGHNT and CDR2 YENEEA. CDR3 bases: TGTGCCAGCAGCAGTACAGGGGTCGCCTACAATGAGCAGTTCTTC. It encodes CASSSTGVAYNEQFF.

This clone was seen a handful of times. The chain links TRBV14 to TRBJ2-2, with unresolved D. V was trimmed by 2 bases and J by 7 bases, leaving 2 bases between them. Germline V lookup: CDR1 SGHDN, CDR2 FVKESK. The CDR3 contains 11 residues. Written as DNA, the CDR3 is TGTGCCAGCAGCCAACACGGGGAGCTGTTTTTT. Protein sequence: CASSQHGELFF.

The chain has TRBV7-9 and TRBJ1-1; 7 bases fit TRBD1. The CDR3 extends over 14 amino acids. V was pared by 5 bases and J by 5 bases, with 8 bases of the junction left unmatched. The germline V gene encodes CDR1 SEHNR and CDR2 FQNEAQ (reference sequence). CDR3 in amino acids: CASSPVQGLTEAFF. Written as DNA, the CDR3 is TGTGCCAGCAGCCCCGTACAGGGGCTGACTGAAGCTTTCTTT.

The V call is TRBV6-1, the J call TRBJ2-7; TRBD1 is a possible D gene (5 bases). This CDR3 has 14 amino acids. The ends were cut back, 1 base at V and 0 bases at J, with 7 bases in the middle. Germline CDR1 is MNHNS and CDR2 is SASEGT. In DNA form, the CDR3 reads TGTGCCAGCAGTGAAGGAGACAGCTCCTACGAGCAGTACTTC. Translating gives CASSEGDSSYEQYF.

This chain uses TRBV2 with TRBJ2-5; 7 nucleotides line up with TRBD2. V was clipped by 8 bases and J by 3 bases; unmatched bases: 9. Germline loops: CDR1 SNHLY, CDR2 FYNNEI. There are 14 residues in the CDR3. The CDR3 sequence is CASQVGGGKETQYF. The CDR3 DNA reads TGTGCCAGCCAGGTGGGGGGGGGTAAAGAGACCCAGTACTTC.

This clone was seen once. This sequence joins TRBV4-1 and TRBJ1-2, with a weak D call TRBD1 (5 bases). The germline V gene has CDR1 MGHRA and CDR2 YSYEKL. The CDR3 sequence is 14 residues long. Between the trimmed V and J ends, which lost 1 base and 4 bases, there was a span of 10 bases. The chain's CDR3 is CASSQVRGSYGYTF. CDR3 sequence (DNA): TGCGCCAGCAGCCAAGTAAGGGGCTCCTATGGCTACACCTTC.

The rearrangement joins TRBV10-3 to TRBJ1-5; the D is unclear. CDR3 length: 13 amino acids. CDR1 and CDR2 (germline): ENHRY, SYGVKD. V lost 7 bases, J lost 5 bases, and 12 bases lay in between. CDR3 in amino acids: CAIKADMYQPQHF. CDR3 bases: TGTGCCATCAAGGCAGACATGTATCAGCCCCAGCATTTT.

This clone is a singleton in its sample. CDR3: CSASQGDEQFF. As DNA, the CDR3 is TGCAGTGCTAGCCAAGGGGATGAGCAGTTCTTC. The gene calls are TRBV20-1 and TRBJ2-1, with D perhaps matching TRBD1 (5 bases). Trimming cost V 3 bases and J 8 bases, with 8 bases left between them. This CDR3 comprises 11 residues. Germline V gene sequence: CDR1 DFQATT, CDR2 SNEGSKA (reference sequence).

This clone occurred a few times. CDR3 amino acids: CASSFGTSGRASRSSEQFF. The CDR3 nucleotides read TGTGCCAGCAGTTTCGGGACTAGCGGGAGGGCCAGTAGGTCTAGTGAGCAGTTCTTC. This chain links TRBV28 with TRBJ2-1, with TRBD2 matching 16 bases. The V segment lost 3 bases and the J segment 9 bases; nucleotides outside the gene matches: 14. This CDR3 contains 19 residues. Germline assignment: CDR1 MDHEN and CDR2 SYDVKM.

The rearrangement joins TRBV11-2 to TRBJ2-4; TRBD1 matches 10 bases. V lost 5 bases to trimming and J lost 8 bases; unmatched junction nucleotides: 9. CDR3 length: 15 residues. Germline-derived CDR1 and CDR2 are SGHAT and FQNNGV. The CDR3 DNA reads as TGTGCCAGCAGCCCGACAGGGGGCGCGGGTGACATTCAGTACTTC. This gives the protein CASSPTGGAGDIQYF.

The chain combines TRBV6-5 with TRBJ2-3; TRBD1 matches at 8 bases. The CDR3 extends over 15 amino acids. V was pared by 6 bases and J by 4 bases, with 9 bases of the junction left unmatched. Looked up from germline, CDR1 is MNHEY and CDR2 is SVGAGI. CDR3 in DNA: TGTGCCAGCAGCCTAGGACAGGGAGGATCAGATACGCAGTATTTT. Translating it yields CASSLGQGGSDTQYF.

V gene TRBV6-4 combines with J gene TRBJ2-1, with TRBD2 matching over 9 bases. Germline loops: CDR1 MRHNA, CDR2 SNTAGT. V shed 5 bases and J 4 bases; nucleotides not matched to a gene: 6. This CDR3 contains 15 residues. The CDR3: CASSKREAGYNEQFF. The CDR3 region has the DNA TGTGCCAGCAGTAAGCGGGAGGCCGGTTACAATGAGCAGTTCTTC.

The chain recombines TRBV5-1 with TRBJ2-5; a possible D gene is TRBD2 (5 bases). Per germline, CDR1 SGHRS and CDR2 YFSETQ. This CDR3 is built from 14 residues. Trimming shortened V by 1 base and J by 4 bases, and 11 bases separated the two germline ends. The chain's CDR3 is CASSLSGSVETQYF. CDR3 DNA: TGCGCCAGCAGCTTGTCGGGTAGCGTAGAGACCCAGTACTTC.